The 29 T cell receptor beta chains below come from one sample, sequenced in a study of T cells in Graves' hyperthyroidism and ophthalmopathy. TCR beta CDR3 regions were amplified from RNA transcripts. Researchers ran a first-round RT-PCR on the TCR CDR3 using the HTBI primer set. TCRdb called the multiplex PCR reads again in MiXCR, with one record for every CDR3 protein. In the table there are approximately 610,000 distinct CDR3 sequences, about 15% of which are singletons. The sample comprised blood. All receptors come from a woman in her forties with Graves' ophthalmopathy.

Many counts were recorded for this clonotype. The V and J genes are TRBV6-1 and TRBJ1-5; no reliable D call. The V end lost 10 bases, the J end lost 7 bases, and 14 bases lay between the germline ends. Germline V gene data show CDR1 as MNHNS and CDR2 as SASEGT. The CDR3 is 12 amino acids. CDR3 residues: CATQRAAQPQHF. The CDR3 DNA follows: TGTGCCACCCAAAGGGCTGCACAGCCCCAGCATTTT.

This clonotype was seen ten or more times. V usage is TRBV2 and J usage is TRBJ2-5, with 8 nucleotides matching TRBD1. Germline V CDR1 and CDR2: SNHLY, FYNNEI. CDR3 size: 16 residues. With V trimmed by 7 bases and J by 7 bases, 17 bases remained unmatched. The CDR3 DNA reads as TGTGCCAGCAACGAAGCGGACAGGGAAAGGTTTGCGACCCAGTACTTC. This gives the protein CASNEADRERFATQYF.

This clonotype is a singleton in its sample. The J gene is TRBJ2-2, the V gene TRBV6-1; 7 positions agree with TRBD2. CDR1 and CDR2 from the germline V gene are MNHNS and SASEGT. CDR3 length equals 16 residues. J was trimmed by 0 bases and V by 2 bases; bases with no gene match: 3. CDR3 nucleotide sequence: TGTGCCAGCAGTGAAACTAGCGCCACGAACACCGGGGAGCTGTTTTTT. Translating it yields CASSETSATNTGELFF.

This clonotype was recorded at least ten times. The chain uses TRBV29-1 and TRBJ1-1; D unresolved. V was pared by 4 bases and J by 2 bases, with 8 bases between. Germline values: CDR1 SQVTM, CDR2 ANQGSEA. The CDR3 spans 12 residues. The CDR3 DNA sequence: TGCAGCGTTGGTGACACTAACACTGAAGCTTTCTTT. Protein: CSVGDTNTEAFF.

The count of this clonotype is one. The rearrangement uses TRBV5-1 and TRBJ2-5; D is possibly TRBD1 (6 bases). The CDR3 is 11 amino acids. Trimming removed 6 bases from V and 10 bases from J, with 13 bases in between. The germline V gene has CDR1 SGHRS and CDR2 YFSETQ. CDR3 region: CASTGATHQYF. The CDR3 coding sequence is TGCGCCAGCACAGGGGCGACCCACCAGTACTTC.

Many counts were recorded for this clonotype. V usage is TRBV10-3 and J usage is TRBJ2-7, with 8 bases identical to TRBD1. The CDR3 runs 15 residues. Germline loops: CDR1 ENHRY, CDR2 SYGVKD. Unmatched junction bases numbered 15, after V lost 8 bases and J lost 6 bases. DNA of the CDR3: TGTGCCATCGGGGAATTGGGGCAGGGGGCTGGCGAGCAGTACTTC. Amino acids: CAIGELGQGAGEQYF.

The sample holds many counts of this clonotype. V and J are TRBV28 and TRBJ1-2; 7 bases fit TRBD1. The CDR3 length is 14 residues. Losses at the gene ends were 7 bases for V and 2 bases for J; bases not matched to a gene: 7. Per germline, CDR1 MDHEN and CDR2 SYDVKM. CDR3 nucleotide sequence: TGTGCCAGCAACTACAGGGGTGAAAACTATGGCTACACCTTC. Protein product: CASNYRGENYGYTF.

This clonotype was observed many times. J is TRBJ2-2 and V is TRBV6-5; D is undetermined. The CDR3 is made up of 16 amino acids. CDR1 is MNHEY and CDR2 is SVGAGI in the germline V gene. V lost 2 bases and J 0 bases, leaving 10 bases between the germline ends. CDR3 residues: CASSYVTAPNTGELFF. The CDR3 region has the DNA TGTGCCAGCAGTTACGTCACAGCCCCGAACACCGGGGAGCTGTTTTTT.

The chain combines TRBV14 with TRBJ1-2; a possible D gene is TRBD1 (6 bases). Trimming took off 4 bases at V and 0 bases at J, with 15 bases between the two ends. Germline V gene lookup returns CDR1 SGHDN and CDR2 FVKESK. The CDR3 sequence is 16 residues long. CDR3 nucleotide sequence: TGTGCCAGCAGCCTGGGGGGCCCCGGGACTAACTATGGCTACACCTTC. It yields the protein CASSLGGPGTNYGYTF. The whole variable domain, filled in from reference TRBV14 and TRBJ1-2, reads EAGVTQFPSHSVIEKGQTVTLRCDPISGHDNLYWYRRVMGKEIKFLLHFVKESKQDESGMPNNRFLAERTGGTYSTLKVQPAELEDSGVYFCASSLGGPGTNYGYTFGSGTRLTVV.

This chain connects TRBV7-4 to TRBJ2-7; 10 bases are shared with TRBD1. V lost 1 base and J lost 3; bases outside the gene matches: 6. Germline V lookup: CDR1 SGHVT, CDR2 SQSDAQ. The length of the CDR3 is 16 residues. The CDR3 loop reads CASSLEGTGVLYEQYF. CDR3 sequence (DNA): TGTGCCAGCAGCTTAGAAGGGACAGGGGTTCTCTACGAGCAGTACTTC.

The table lists this clonotype with many counts. V and J are TRBV6-1 and TRBJ1-1; no reliable D call. This CDR3 is built from 14 residues. The germline gives CDR1 MNHNS, CDR2 SASEGT. The germline V and J ends were trimmed by 6 bases and 0 bases, with 11 bases remaining between them. CDR3 nucleotide sequence: TGTGCCAGCAGGAGGGAATCAATGAACACTGAAGCTTTCTTT. It specifies CASRRESMNTEAFF.

This clonotype was detected ten times or more. The chain links TRBV6-5 to TRBJ2-5, with TRBD2 matching over 8 bases. CDR1 and CDR2 (germline): MNHEY, SVGAGI. This CDR3 region has 15 residues. The V gene end was trimmed by 0 bases and the J gene end by 5 bases; junction bases not matched to a gene: 5. The CDR3 DNA reads TGTGCCAGCAGTTACTCCACGGGGGGGATGGAGACCCAGTACTTC. Translation: CASSYSTGGMETQYF.

The table lists this clonotype with many counts. V gene TRBV6-2 or TRBV6-3 combines with J gene TRBJ1-2, with D unclear. V gave up 6 bases and J gave up 7 bases, with 9 bases separating them. The CDR3 runs to 11 residues. CDR1 is MNHEY and CDR2 is SVGEGT in the germline V gene. The CDR3 sequence: CASSWASGYTF. The CDR3 DNA follows: TGTGCCAGCAGCTGGGCGTCTGGCTACACCTTC.

This clonotype has only a few counts. This chain links TRBV6-5 with TRBJ1-2; D remains ambiguous. Trimming pared 5 bases from V and 3 bases from J, leaving 7 bases between. Germline-derived CDR1 and CDR2 are MNHEY and SVGAGI. This CDR3 contains 12 residues. The CDR3 is CASSNTDYGYTF. The DNA of the CDR3 is TGTGCCAGCAGTAACACCGACTATGGCTACACCTTC.

This clonotype has ten or more counts. The chain has TRBV11-3 and TRBJ1-1; D is unresolved. Per the germline V gene, CDR1 is SGHNT and CDR2 is YENEEA. V was cut by 4 bases and J by 2 bases, with 11 bases left in between. The CDR3 length is 14 residues. Here the CDR3 DNA reads TGTGCCAGCAGCTCCTTAAGATACAACACTGAAGCTTTCTTT. Translated, it gives CASSSLRYNTEAFF.

This clonotype was found many times. The rearrangement links TRBV12-3 or TRBV12-4 to TRBJ2-7; the match to TRBD1 covers 10 bases. The CDR3 covers 13 residues. With 4 bases clipped from V and 3 bases from J, the junction kept 0 bases outside the gene matches. The DNA of the CDR3 is TGTGCCAGCAGTTGGACAGGGGGCTACGAGCAGTACTTC. Its translation is CASSWTGGYEQYF.

The V and J genes are TRBV28 and TRBJ1-5, with TRBD1 as a possible D gene (5 bases). V shed 5 bases and J shed 4 bases, with 15 bases lying between them. CDR1 and CDR2 from the germline V gene are MDHEN and SYDVKM. This CDR3 comprises 15 residues. The CDR3 DNA is TGTGCCAGCAGTCCCCCGGGCGGGGCGAATCAGCCCCAGCATTTT. Protein: CASSPPGGANQPQHF.

This clonotype was found many times. V is TRBV29-1 and J is TRBJ1-2, with TRBD1 matching over 7 bases. The V gene end was trimmed by 4 bases and the J gene end by 4 bases; junction bases not matched to a gene: 6. This CDR3 is 13 amino acids long. The germline CDR1 and CDR2 sequences are SQVTM and ANQGSEA. CDR3 nucleotide sequence: TGCAGCGTTGGTAGACAGGGAAGCTATGGCTACACCTTC. This codes for CSVGRQGSYGYTF.

The V call is TRBV3-1, the J call TRBJ1-2; TRBD1 is a possible D gene (5 bases). This CDR3 comprises 14 residues. Looked up from germline, CDR1 is LGHDT and CDR2 is YNNKEL (reference sequence). The germline V and J ends were trimmed by 1 base and 4 bases, with 10 bases remaining between them. CDR3: CASSQGRQSYGYTF. In DNA form, the CDR3 reads TGTGCCAGCAGCCAAGGGAGACAGAGCTATGGCTACACCTTC.

V gene TRBV3-1 combines with J gene TRBJ1-5; D remains unclear. CDR1 is LGHDT, CDR2 YNNKEL, per germline (reference sequence). CDR3 length: 13 residues. The V end was cut by 1 base, the J end by 4 bases, with 5 bases between. The CDR3 loop reads CASSQAGNQPQHF. CDR3 coding DNA: TGTGCCAGCAGCCAAGCGGGAAATCAGCCCCAGCATTTT.

There are a few counts of this clonotype. CDR3 region: CASSLSTAGGTYEQYF. The CDR3 DNA is TGCGCCAGCAGCTTGTCCACAGCGGGAGGAACCTACGAGCAGTACTTC. The chain combines TRBV5-1 with TRBJ2-7, with 9 bases that match TRBD2. Germline V gene data show CDR1 as SGHRS and CDR2 as YFSETQ. CDR3 size: 16 residues. J lost 2 bases, V lost 1 base, and 7 bases had no gene match.

This clonotype was seen repeatedly, ten times or more. The CDR3 reads CSAVPAGQDNSPLHF. The CDR3 DNA reads as TGCAGTGCTGTACCGGCTGGACAGGATAATTCACCCCTCCACTTT. This chain connects TRBV20-1 to TRBJ1-6, with TRBD1 matching over 7 bases. Losses at the gene ends were 5 bases for V and 5 bases for J; bases not matched to a gene: 9. The CDR3 spans 15 residues. Per the germline V gene, CDR1 is DFQATT and CDR2 is SNEGSKA (reference sequence).

This clonotype was seen at least ten times. This chain joins TRBV6-2 or TRBV6-3 and TRBJ1-2; no clear D. Trimming removed 2 bases at V and 8 bases at J, with 27 bases between. The CDR3 has 18 residues. Germline V lookup: CDR1 MNHEY, CDR2 SVGEGT. The CDR3 loop reads CASSYGSKAVHGPQGYTF. The CDR3 DNA reads as TGTGCCAGCAGTTACGGGTCGAAGGCGGTTCACGGACCCCAGGGCTACACCTTC.

The V and J genes are TRBV11-1 and TRBJ2-5, with D perhaps given as TRBD1 or TRBD2 (5 bases each). The germline V gene encodes CDR1 SGHAT and CDR2 FQDESV (reference sequence). V dropped 7 bases and J dropped 0 bases, with 21 bases sitting between them. CDR3 length: 17 residues. The CDR3 protein is CASTLGLGRRDQETQYF. As DNA, the CDR3 is TGTGCCAGCACACTTGGACTGGGGCGGCGGGACCAAGAGACCCAGTACTTC.

Many counts were recorded for this clonotype. The rearrangement links TRBV7-2 to TRBJ1-5, with D possibly TRBD1 on 6 matching bases. This CDR3 region has 14 residues. V dropped 6 bases and J dropped 5 bases, with 14 bases sitting between them. Germline V gene data show CDR1 as SGHTA and CDR2 as FQGNSA. Written as DNA, the CDR3 is TGTGCCAGCAGTCAGCAGGGGTCGGATCAGCCCCAGCATTTT. Translation: CASSQQGSDQPQHF.

This clonotype was counted at least ten times. V and J are TRBV6-1 and TRBJ2-7; the D gene is possibly TRBD1 (6 bases). The V end was cut by 5 bases, the J end by 6 bases, with 17 bases between. The CDR3 totals 14 residues. Germline V gene data show CDR1 as MNHNS and CDR2 as SASEGT. CDR3 in amino acids: CASSQEQGRREQYF. CDR3 in DNA: TGTGCCAGCAGTCAGGAACAGGGTCGCCGCGAGCAGTACTTC.

This clonotype was seen ten or more times. J is TRBJ2-7 and V is TRBV10-3; TRBD2 might be the D (5 bases). This CDR3 is built from 12 residues. V lost 7 bases to trimming and J lost 2 bases, with 9 bases between them. Germline V lookup: CDR1 ENHRY, CDR2 SYGVKD. CDR3 bases: TGTGCCATCATGGGAGAAACCTACGAGCAGTACTTC. It is translated as CAIMGETYEQYF.

This clonotype was seen repeatedly, ten times or more. As DNA, the CDR3 is TGTGCCAGCAGTTACAGTAGCGGGAGGTTCGAGACCCAGTACTTC. This sequence encodes CASSYSSGRFETQYF. This chain links TRBV6-5 with TRBJ2-5; 10 bases agree with TRBD2. The CDR3 has 15 amino acids. V gave up 2 bases and J gave up 5 bases; unmatched junction bases: 5. CDR1 and CDR2 from the germline V gene are MNHEY and SVGAGI.

This clonotype has a count of ten or more. The CDR3 is CASSFGGWQETQYF. The CDR3 coding sequence is TGTGCCAGCAGCTTCGGGGGATGGCAAGAGACCCAGTACTTC. This chain links TRBV7-8 with TRBJ2-5, with TRBD2 as a possible D gene (6 bases). The CDR3 has 14 amino acids. Germline-derived CDR1 and CDR2 are SGHVS and FQNEAQ. Trimming took off 3 bases at V and 2 bases at J, with 10 bases between the two ends.